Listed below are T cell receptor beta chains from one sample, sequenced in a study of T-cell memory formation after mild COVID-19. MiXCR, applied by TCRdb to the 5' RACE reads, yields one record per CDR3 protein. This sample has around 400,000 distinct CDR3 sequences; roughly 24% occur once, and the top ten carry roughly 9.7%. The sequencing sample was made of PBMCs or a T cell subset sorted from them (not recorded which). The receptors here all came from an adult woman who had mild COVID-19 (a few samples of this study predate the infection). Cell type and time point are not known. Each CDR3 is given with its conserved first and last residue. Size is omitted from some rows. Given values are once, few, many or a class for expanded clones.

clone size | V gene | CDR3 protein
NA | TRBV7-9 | CASSLGGDRYHTQYF
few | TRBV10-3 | CAISGPGGSTDTQYF
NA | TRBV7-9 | CASSQGAGPLYNEQFF
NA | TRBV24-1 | CATSDSWDSLSYTF
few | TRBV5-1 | CASSPRTSRWVETQYF
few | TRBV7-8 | CASSLGGGVGTEAFF
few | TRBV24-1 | CATSDPVGDRGNTGELFF
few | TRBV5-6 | CASSPEANSYNEQFF
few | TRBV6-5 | CASRDRVPYNEQFF
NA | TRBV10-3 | CAISASTSGLRGNEQFF
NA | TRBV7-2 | CASSLDTDNYGYTF
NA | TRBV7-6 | CASSRGVGNTEAFF
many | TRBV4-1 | CASSQTGLGTDTQYF
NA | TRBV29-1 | CSVEGPEAFF
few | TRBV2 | CASGGGWYGYTF
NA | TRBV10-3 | CAISGLEGGTDTQYF
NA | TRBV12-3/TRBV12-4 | CASSPVVTEAFF
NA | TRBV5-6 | CASSLGMASSSYEQYF
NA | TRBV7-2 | CASSSPTGYGVYEQYF
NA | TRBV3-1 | CASSQELGNPQPQHF
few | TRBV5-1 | CASSWGQGYNEQFF
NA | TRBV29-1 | CSVDPWGGTLNTEAFF
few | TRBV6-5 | CASSDDRGHTEAFF
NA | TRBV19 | CASSIGNGAGSRNTEAFF
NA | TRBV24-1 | CATSDVGRNTGELFF
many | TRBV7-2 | CASSLPGVVAKNIQYF
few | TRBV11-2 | CASSRPGTGVYHEQYF
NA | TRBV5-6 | CASSIFTGTALTYGYTF
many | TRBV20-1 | CSASIRADGSYEQYF
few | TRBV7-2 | CASSARDTGSYEQYF
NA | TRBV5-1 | CASSLTAGGTDTQYF
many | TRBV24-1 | CATSDPDREASEQFF
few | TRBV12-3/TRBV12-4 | CASSPSGRVDSDTQYF
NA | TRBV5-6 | CASSFAYVGHNEQFF
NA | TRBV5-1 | CASSGGQGQANEKLFF
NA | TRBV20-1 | CSASTGETDTQYF
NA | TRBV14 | CASSGQAGETQYF
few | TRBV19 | CASSIPGVSTEAFF
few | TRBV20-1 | CSAGGHSYEQYF
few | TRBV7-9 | CASSGDRVTFNEQFF
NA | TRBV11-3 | CASSSESFSNYGYTF
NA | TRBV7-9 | CASSLRVTSGSDTQYF
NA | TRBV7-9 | CASSSPSGFSGETQYF
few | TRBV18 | CASSPRGQVNTGELFF
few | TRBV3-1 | CASSRRTGGLSPLHF
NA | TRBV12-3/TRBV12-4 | CASSLALYEAFF
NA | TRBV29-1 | CSVVTSGSYEQYF
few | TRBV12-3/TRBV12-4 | CASSFLVNTEAFF
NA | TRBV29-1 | CSVVQNTEAFF
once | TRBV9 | CASSVGLAGDTDTQYF